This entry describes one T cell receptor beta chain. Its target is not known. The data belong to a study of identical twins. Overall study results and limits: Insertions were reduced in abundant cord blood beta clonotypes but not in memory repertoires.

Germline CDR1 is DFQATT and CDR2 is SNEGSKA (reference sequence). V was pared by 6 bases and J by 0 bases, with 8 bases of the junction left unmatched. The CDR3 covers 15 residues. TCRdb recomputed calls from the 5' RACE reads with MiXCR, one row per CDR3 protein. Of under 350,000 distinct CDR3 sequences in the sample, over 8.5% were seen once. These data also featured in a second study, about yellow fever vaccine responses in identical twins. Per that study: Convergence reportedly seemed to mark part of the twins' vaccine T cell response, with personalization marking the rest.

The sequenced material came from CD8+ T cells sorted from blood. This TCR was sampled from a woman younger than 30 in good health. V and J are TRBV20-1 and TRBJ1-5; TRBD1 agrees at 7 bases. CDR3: CSAIGTEVSNQPQHF. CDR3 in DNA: TGCAGTGCAATCGGGACAGAAGTTAGCAATCAGCCCCAGCATTTT.